Listed below are T cell receptor beta chains from one sample, sequenced in a study of shared clonotypes between healthy human individuals. The repertoire was sequenced with immunoSEQ multiplex PCR; TCRdb's copy has only in-frame clones and lacks some. The sample holds more than 400,000 clones, 90% to 97% seen once. Sequencing was carried out using naive CD4+ T cells sorted from blood. These receptors were obtained from a woman aged 25-40 years in good health. Each CDR3 is given with its conserved first and last residue. A D gene is named only where the DNA matches it firmly. Clone sizes are given selectively: once, few, many, or a class where the clone is expanded.

abundance	d_gene	j_gene	v_gene	CDR3aa	CDR3nt
-	-	TRBJ2-1	TRBV7-9	CASSSRLGVKTYNEQFF	TGTGCCAGCAGCTCCCGGCTGGGGGTAAAAACCTACAATGAGCAGTTCTTC
-	-	TRBJ2-7	TRBV19	CASSMGHETVYEQYF	TGTGCCAGTAGTATGGGTCACGAGACAGTCTACGAGCAGTACTTC
-	TRBD1	TRBJ2-7	TRBV27	CASSPKGQGYEQYF	TGTGCCAGCAGTCCAAAGGGACAGGGCTACGAGCAGTACTTC
-	TRBD2	TRBJ2-1	TRBV25-1	CASSDLGGSSYNEQFF	TGTGCCAGCAGTGACCTCGGCGGGAGTTCGTACAATGAGCAGTTCTTC
-	-	TRBJ2-6	TRBV7-9	CASSLGIDSGANVLTF	TGTGCCAGCAGCTTAGGTATCGACTCTGGGGCCAACGTCCTGACTTTC
-	-	TRBJ1-4	TRBV29-1	CSIGASSEKLFF	TGCAGCATTGGGGCCAGTTCGGAAAAACTGTTTTTT
-	-	TRBJ2-7	TRBV18	CASSGSGVYEQYF	TGTGCCAGCTCAGGGTCGGGAGTCTACGAGCAGTACTTC
-	-	TRBJ2-2	TRBV19	CASSKGGKNTGELFF	TGTGCCAGTAGTAAAGGAGGAAAGAACACCGGGGAGCTGTTTTTT
-	-	TRBJ1-1	TRBV18	CASSPKWGNTEAFF	TGTGCCAGCTCACCAAAGTGGGGGAACACTGAAGCTTTCTTT
-	-	TRBJ2-7	TRBV4-2	CASSLTLVGIKYF	TGTGCCAGCAGCTTGACGCTTGTGGGGATTAAGTACTTC
once	TRBD2	TRBJ2-3	TRBV18	CASSHRTSGSLDTQYF	TGTGCCAGCTCCCACCGCACTAGCGGGAGTCTAGATACGCAGTATTTT
-	-	TRBJ1-1	TRBV27	CASSATRGAEAFF	TGTGCCAGCAGTGCCACCCGGGGTGCTGAAGCTTTCTTT
-	TRBD1	TRBJ1-2	TRBV5-1	CASSSRGRTDGYTF	TGCGCCAGCAGCTCTAGGGGGCGCACCGACGGCTACACCTTC
-	-	TRBJ1-5	TRBV21-1	CASSINRGRLMSNQPQHF	TGTGCCAGCAGCATAAACAGGGGGCGACTTATGAGCAATCAGCCCCAGCATTTT
-	-	TRBJ2-7	TRBV27	CASSLTTSSYEQYF	TGTGCCAGCAGCCTAACTACTAGCTCCTACGAGCAGTACTTC
-	TRBD2	TRBJ2-7	TRBV2	CASIESSGSSYEQYF	TGTGCCAGCATCGAGAGTAGCGGGAGCTCCTACGAGCAGTACTTC
-	-	TRBJ2-5	TRBV28	CASSTQMGETQYF	TGTGCCAGCAGCACTCAGATGGGGGAGACCCAGTACTTC
few	-	TRBJ1-2	TRBV6-5	CASSYSIGGNGYGYTF	TGTGCCAGCAGTTACTCGATTGGGGGGAACGGCTATGGCTACACCTTC
-	-	TRBJ2-1	TRBV19	CASTGPTYNEQFF	TGTGCCAGCACAGGGCCGACCTACAATGAGCAGTTCTTC
few	-	TRBJ2-7	TRBV28	CASTSAGREQYF	TGTGCCAGCACCTCGGCGGGGCGAGAGCAGTACTTC
-	TRBD1	TRBJ1-2	TRBV18	CASSPDWKQGGGYTF	TGTGCCAGCTCACCTGACTGGAAACAGGGGGGTGGCTACACCTTC
-	TRBD1	TRBJ2-2	TRBV28	CASSFLGTENTGELFF	TGTGCCAGCAGTTTTCTTGGGACAGAGAACACCGGGGAGCTGTTTTTT
-	TRBD1	TRBJ2-7	TRBV5-1	CASSLRSETGDEQYF	TGCGCCAGCAGCTTGCGGTCCGAGACAGGGGACGAGCAGTACTTC
-	-	TRBJ2-5	TRBV20-1	CSVPGLETQYF	TGCAGTGTTCCGGGACTTGAGACCCAGTACTTC
-	TRBD2	TRBJ2-1	TRBV29-1	CSVSAGGGVYNEQFF	TGCAGCGTTTCAGCGGGAGGGGGTGTCTACAATGAGCAGTTCTTC
-	-	TRBJ2-6	TRBV28	CASSFSGANVLTF	TGTGCCAGCAGTTTCTCTGGGGCCAACGTCCTGACTTTC
few	-	TRBJ2-7	TRBV30	CAGTVGPTYEQYF	TGTGCCGGGACTGTGGGGCCTACCTACGAGCAGTACTTC
-	TRBD1	TRBJ2-5	TRBV10-1	CASSEGQGPQETQYF	TGCGCCAGCAGTGAAGGACAGGGGCCCCAAGAGACCCAGTACTTC
-	-	TRBJ2-2	TRBV15	CATSRKGPPSGELFF	TGTGCCACCAGCAGAAAAGGACCGCCGTCCGGGGAGCTGTTTTTT
-	TRBD1	TRBJ2-7	TRBV5-1	CASSWDRGGEQYF	TGCGCCAGCAGCTGGGACAGGGGTGGGGAGCAGTACTTC
-	-	TRBJ2-6	TRBV5-1	CASSFGEISGANVLTF	TGCGCCAGCAGCTTTGGGGAGATCTCTGGGGCCAACGTCCTGACTTTC
-	TRBD1	TRBJ1-1	TRBV28	CASTEQGAVTEAFF	TGTGCCAGCACCGAACAGGGGGCGGTCACTGAAGCTTTCTTT
-	-	TRBJ2-2	TRBV7-6	CASSPRGAGNTGELFF	TGTGCCAGCAGCCCCCGGGGCGCGGGGAACACCGGGGAGCTGTTTTTT
-	TRBD2	TRBJ2-7	TRBV19	CASSLVRIGTSASYEQYF	TGTGCCAGTAGCCTGGTCAGGATCGGTACTAGCGCATCCTACGAGCAGTACTTC
-	-	TRBJ1-5	TRBV15	CATSRDQGPYQPQHF	TGTGCCACCAGCAGAGACCAGGGTCCGTATCAGCCCCAGCATTTT
-	-	TRBJ2-7	TRBV28	CASSSPTIPGYEQYF	TGTGCCAGCAGTTCACCAACTATTCCAGGATACGAGCAGTACTTC
-	-	TRBJ2-2	TRBV19	CATDRTGTARAGELFF	TGTGCCACTGATAGGACCGGGACCGCCAGGGCCGGGGAGCTGTTTTTT
-	-	TRBJ1-4	TRBV4-1	CASSQEGATWEKLFF	TGCGCCAGCAGCCAAGAAGGAGCGACTTGGGAAAAACTGTTTTTT
-	-	TRBJ1-1	TRBV14	CASSQTRWGTEAFF	TGTGCCAGCAGCCAAACGAGGTGGGGCACTGAAGCTTTCTTT
-	-	TRBJ1-3	TRBV6-1	CASSEPPGGAGNTIYF	TGTGCCAGCAGTGAACCCCCGGGGGGTGCTGGAAACACCATATATTTT
-	-	TRBJ1-2	TRBV15	CATSSEGYDYGYTF	TGTGCCACCAGCAGTGAAGGGTATGATTATGGCTACACCTTC
-	-	TRBJ2-7	TRBV5-3	CASSFLLGEQYF	TGTGCCAGCAGCTTTCTCCTGGGCGAGCAGTACTTC
-	TRBD2	TRBJ2-1	TRBV27	CASSLWAGGAKTYNEQFF	TGTGCCAGCAGCCTGTGGGCGGGAGGAGCTAAAACCTACAATGAGCAGTTCTTC
-	-	TRBJ2-1	TRBV18	CASSPAVRRLNEQFF	TGTGCCAGCTCACCGGCCGTAAGGCGGCTCAATGAGCAGTTCTTC
-	-	TRBJ1-3	TRBV29-1	CSVVLSPGDTIYF	TGCAGCGTCGTACTCTCCCCGGGAGACACCATATATTTT
-	TRBD1	TRBJ2-7	TRBV6-5	CASSSDRDYEQYF	TGTGCCAGCAGTTCGGACAGGGACTACGAGCAGTACTTC
-	-	TRBJ2-7	TRBV27	CASSRRQVLSSYEQYF	TGTGCCAGCAGTAGACGACAGGTACTGAGCTCCTACGAGCAGTACTTC
-	-	TRBJ1-4	TRBV27	CASSYGKGYNEKLFF	TGTGCCAGCTCTTACGGGAAGGGGTATAATGAAAAACTGTTTTTT
once	TRBD1	TRBJ2-3	TRBV28	CASSLYQGAVDTQYF	TGTGCCAGCAGTTTATATCAGGGGGCTGTTGATACGCAGTATTTT
-	TRBD1	TRBJ1-1	TRBV7-2	CASSTPIRGSTEAFF	TGTGCCAGCAGCACGCCAATCAGGGGGAGCACTGAAGCTTTCTTT
-	-	TRBJ1-1	TRBV28	CASRNTGGTEAFF	TGTGCCAGCAGGAACACAGGTGGCACTGAAGCTTTCTTT
-	-	TRBJ2-3	TRBV5-6	CASSLVVIADRTDTQYF	TGTGCCAGCAGCTTGGTGGTAATAGCAGACCGCACAGATACGCAGTATTTT
-	TRBD1	TRBJ1-1	TRBV7-8	CASSSQGVGTEAFF	TGTGCCAGCAGCTCACAGGGGGTAGGCACTGAAGCTTTCTTT